This T cell receptor (beta chain) was captured by sequencing in a study of blood T cell repertoires in COVID-19. Study in general: The cDNA or gDNA used as material had been derived from T cells, B-cell-depleted T cells, or PBMCs.

In the source study's methods: Cell counts per sample came from amplifying reference gene primers. Method: immunoSEQ multiplex PCR; TCRdb's copy keeps in-frame clones and lacks some. The V and J calls and clone size come from that table; D and trimming were worked out from the DNA. This repertoire shows around 130,000 clones, less than 90% found once; its top ten account for 2.3%. Recovered participants had two consecutive negative NP/OP PCR tests, healthcare professional clearance, or symptom resolution. Germline-derived CDR1 and CDR2 are KGHDR and SFDVKD. The CDR3 has 16 residues. Trimming removed 3 bases from V and 3 bases from J, with 13 bases in between.

Sequencing used PBMCs or T cells enriched from blood (not recorded which). This receptor was obtained from a woman aged 45 to 65 who had recovered from COVID-19. The rearrangement links TRBV24-1 to TRBJ1-4; D might be TRBD1 (6 bases). The CDR3, as DNA: TGTGCCACCAGTGATGGCTCGGGACATCCTAATGAAAAACTGTTTTTT. As protein: CATSDGSGHPNEKLFF.